The source of this T cell receptor (beta chain) is a study of shared clonotypes between healthy human individuals (TCRdb year 2020). With respect to the entire study: The cohort included three men and two women between 18 and 49 years of age. For each donor, three plates each were used for CD4 naive and CD4 memory, two plates were used for CD8 naive, and one plate was used for CD8 memory. Blood TCR repertoires of about 5 healthy adults were deeply sequenced to estimate repertoire size and the extent of clonotype sharing between individuals. Different laboratories and diverse techniques were used to prepare libraries and sequence TCR repertoires, to increase sequencing depth and limit assay-specific biases. Per donor, leukapheresis produced somewhere between about 0.85 and 9.5 billion PBMCs. Here is what the overall study found, with its caveats: When several donors were compared, the shared fraction of clonotypes was about 5% for naive CD4, roughly 3.4% for naive CD8, 2.3% for memory CD4, and less than 0.45% for memory CD8. Rarefaction of sorted-subset datasets indicated incomplete sequencing despite the large sequencing depth. Compared with non-shared clonotypes, clonotypes shared by all four sorted-subset donors had higher generation probabilities. Because the study included only a small number of donors, the genetic and exposure-history diversity represented was limited. Sampling was limited to blood, and TCR repertoires in tissue likely differ from TCR repertoires in blood. Pairwise subsampling indicated that sequencing depth was expected to affect the degree of clonotype sharing among donors. Estimated clonotype richness was generally larger for naive than for memory subsets.

With regard to this clone: It has no known antigen specificity. Within one base of it there is no much larger clone, and no base qualities were kept.

Using the deep immunoSEQ assay, multiplex PCR amplified TCR CDR3 regions from genomic DNA. For each cell subset, the extracted genomic DNA was distributed evenly across all wells of several immunoSEQ 96-well plates, and each plate served as one replicate. For sorted subsets, each replicate PCR was loaded with around 200 ng genomic DNA, equivalent to approximately 33,000 T cell genomes. The purified libraries were quantified using a Qubit 3.0 fluorometer, sized with a Bioanalyzer 2100, and then quantified again using the KAPA Library Quantification kit. A separate single-read 150-cycle Illumina NextSeq 550 flow cell was used to sequence each immunoSEQ 96-well plate. For the original study's pipeline: Because the immunoSEQ output included only junctional sequences and no quality scores, the filtering could not be the same as the filtering used for full-length reads. To assign V/J genes and CDR3, sequences were annotated against IMGT germline references using PyIR, a Python wrapper for IgBLAST v1.9. Reads were filtered out if the reads had weak V/J assignments (E-value above 1e-6), no CDR3, stop codons, out-of-frame junctions, or ambiguous translated residues. V3J clonotypes were defined as sequences sharing the same inferred V gene, J gene, and CDR3 amino acid sequence. The percentage overlap between two repertoires was calculated by dividing the number of shared unique clonotypes by the size of the smaller repertoire. Three approaches were used to assess repertoire richness: RTK rarefaction, the Chao1 estimator, and Recon v2.1 estimates of unobserved clonotypes. Generation probabilities for all TCRbeta clonotypes obtained by the gDNA method from several donors were computed using OLGA. Not all clones reach the TCRdb copy of this immuneACCESS table, which keeps in-frame sequences only. Checked studies attribute under half of the gap to unresolved V genes and leave the rest unexplained. The DNA was the basis for D and trimming; V, J and clone size are from that table. Across this sample there are fewer than 850,000 clones, with about 90% seen only once. 30% to 35% of the sample rests with the top ten.

Donors were healthy HIV-negative adults with no recently reported acute infections or vaccinations. Every donor was a Caucasian adult residing in Nashville, Tennessee, USA. The CD8 memory samples were a combination of magnetically selected CD45RO+ cells and CCR7-negative CD45RA+ effector memory (TemRA) cells. Blood was obtained by leukapheresis, after which PBMCs were separated by Ficoll-Histopaque density gradient centrifugation and cryopreserved in liquid nitrogen vapor phase. Analytical flow cytometry was used to check the purity and quantity of every magnetically sorted T cell population. Each sorted fraction had its genomic DNA isolated and then quantified by UV absorbance on a Nanodrop 2000c. Trimmed from V: 4 bases; trimmed from J: 6 bases; junction bases lacking a gene match: 8. Reading from cysteine to phenylalanine, the CDR3 counts 14 amino acids. The entry retains the CDR3 DNA only, 42 bases that are in frame from base 1. Taken from the germline V gene (reference sequence), the CDR1 and CDR2 loops are LNHNV and YYDKDF.

Rearrangement joined TRBV15 to TRBJ2-7; TRBD2 lines up with 8 middle nucleotides. The sample consisted of memory CD8+ T cells from PBMCs. The sample's cell subset or site label, in plain terms: CD45RO+ cells pooled with CCR7-negative TemRA cells. The receptor was isolated from a man younger than 35 in good health. Some clones in this sample may be carry-over from other donors' samples. The DNA sequence is given as TGTGCCACCAGCACTGTAGCGGGATATACCGAGCAGTACTTC. Its translation is CATSTVAGYTEQYF. Reference TRBV15 and TRBJ2-7 genes cover what lies past the CDR3, so the full variable domain is DAMVIQNPRYQVTQFGKPVTLSCSQTLNHNVMYWYQQKSSQAPKLLFHYYDKDFNNEADTPDNFQSRRPNTSFCFLDIRSPGLGDTAMYLCATSTVAGYTEQYFGPGTRLTVT.